This TCR beta chain was captured in a study of spatial heterogeneity in lung cancer. Study findings and constraints: Counts of expanded alpha and beta TCRs within tumors tracked the tumor nonsynonymous mutation count. The recorded estimate of tumor T cell coverage is 7% to 9% for alpha chains and more than 11% for beta chains.

The CDR3 length is 15 residues. Looked up from germline, CDR1 is SGDLS and CDR2 is YYNGEE. Trimming stripped 0 bases from V and 0 bases from J, with 7 bases between. This clonotype was picked up many times. What it binds is unknown. A library made for alpha chains picked up this beta chain off target, so its size means little. TCRdb processed the 5' RACE reads anew with MiXCR; each CDR3 protein has one entry. Among about 7,400 distinct CDR3 sequences listed, roughly 13% were seen once. Regarding time point: sample taken at primary tumor resection. The receptor was derived from a female donor with early-stage non-small cell lung cancer. V and J are TRBV9 and TRBJ1-3, with TRBD1 as a possible D gene (6 bases). The sequencing here drew on lung tumor tissue, taken at surgery. This CDR3 reads CASSVAGHSGNTIYF. Written as DNA, the CDR3 is TGTGCCAGCAGCGTAGCGGGACACTCTGGAAACACCATATATTTT.